The sequence of this T cell receptor (beta chain) was determined in a study of early T cells in non-severe SARS-CoV-2 infection. For this clonotype: Sequence at one end of the junction differs from germline and may be a read error.

TCRdb recomputed calls from the 5' RACE reads with MiXCR, one row per CDR3 protein. In the table there are around 37,000 distinct CDR3 sequences, over 8.5% of which are singletons. Germline CDR1 is GTSNPN and CDR2 is SVGIG (reference sequence). This CDR3 contains 13 residues. Sequences were obtained from whole blood. V gene TRBV30 combines with J gene TRBJ2-1; no firm D call. The TCR sequence derives from an adult who was a healthcare worker with PCR-confirmed SARS-CoV-2 infection or an uninfected control (not recorded which). The DNA for the CDR3 is TGTGCCTGGAGTGATCGTTCCGAAAATGGGCAGTTCTTC. Translation gives CAWSDRSENGQFF.